These T cell receptor beta chains were read from a single sample in a study of T cell changes during pregnancy in multiple sclerosis. Clones were read by immunoSEQ multiplex PCR, and TCRdb kept only the in-frame ones, dropping some. This table has 47,000 or so clones, 90% appearing once. The sample consisted of peripheral blood, taken after pregnancy. Receptors originate from a female donor in good health, enrolled as a control in a pregnancy study. The CDR3 runs from the conserved cysteine through the conserved F or W. Each record gives: J gene, clone size, D gene, V gene, CDR3 DNA, CDR3 protein. The D gene is left open where the match is weak. Part of the rows lack a size; the others show once, few, many or a class for expanded clones.

J gene: TRBJ2-5
clone size: -
D gene: -
V gene: TRBV15
CDR3 DNA: TGTGCCACCAGCAGAGATCCGGAAGAGACCCAGTACTTC
CDR3 protein: CATSRDPEETQYF

J gene: TRBJ1-2
clone size: -
D gene: TRBD1
V gene: TRBV27
CDR3 DNA: TGTGCCAGCAGCGCGAGGGGGCTCAACTATGGCTACACCTTC
CDR3 protein: CASSARGLNYGYTF

J gene: TRBJ2-2
clone size: once
D gene: -
V gene: TRBV28
CDR3 DNA: TGTGCCAGCAGTTACGGTTCCGGGGAGCTGTTTTTT
CDR3 protein: CASSYGSGELFF

J gene: TRBJ1-4
clone size: -
D gene: -
V gene: TRBV4-2
CDR3 DNA: TGTGCCAGCAGCCAAGACGTTGAAAAACTGTTTTTT
CDR3 protein: CASSQDVEKLFF

J gene: TRBJ1-5
clone size: -
D gene: -
V gene: TRBV18
CDR3 DNA: TGTGCCAGCTCACGGGGACAAAGCAATCAGCCCCAGCATTTT
CDR3 protein: CASSRGQSNQPQHF

J gene: TRBJ1-6
clone size: -
D gene: -
V gene: TRBV19
CDR3 DNA: TGTGCCAGTAGTATAGTATCCGGGGATGATAATTCACCCCTCCACTTT
CDR3 protein: CASSIVSGDDNSPLHF

J gene: TRBJ2-5
clone size: -
D gene: -
V gene: TRBV2
CDR3 DNA: TGTGCCAGCAGTGAACGTACGGGAGAAGAGACCCAGTACTTC
CDR3 protein: CASSERTGEETQYF

J gene: TRBJ2-3
clone size: -
D gene: TRBD2
V gene: TRBV10-3
CDR3 DNA: TGTGCCATCAGCGTACTAGCGGGGGGGGGAGGAGATACGCAGTATTTT
CDR3 protein: CAISVLAGGGGDTQYF

J gene: TRBJ1-4
clone size: -
D gene: -
V gene: TRBV7-9
CDR3 DNA: TGTGCCAGCAGCTTAGGCGGAACTAATGAAAAACTGTTTTTT
CDR3 protein: CASSLGGTNEKLFF

J gene: TRBJ1-3
clone size: -
D gene: -
V gene: TRBV14
CDR3 DNA: TGTGCCAGCAGCCCACAACGATTCAATGGAAACACCATATATTTT
CDR3 protein: CASSPQRFNGNTIYF

J gene: TRBJ2-7
clone size: -
D gene: TRBD1
V gene: TRBV4-3
CDR3 DNA: TGCGCCAGCAGCCAAGATACAGGACAGGCTTCCTACGAGCAGTACTTC
CDR3 protein: CASSQDTGQASYEQYF

J gene: TRBJ1-5
clone size: once
D gene: -
V gene: TRBV4-3
CDR3 DNA: TGCGCCAGCAGCCAGGTGAGGACTGACAATCAGCCCCAGCATTTT
CDR3 protein: CASSQVRTDNQPQHF

J gene: TRBJ1-6
clone size: -
D gene: -
V gene: TRBV6-1
CDR3 DNA: TGTGCCAGCTCAGGGTTGGATAATTCACCCCTCCACTTT
CDR3 protein: CASSGLDNSPLHF

J gene: TRBJ2-2
clone size: -
D gene: TRBD2
V gene: TRBV7-9
CDR3 DNA: TGTGCCAGCAGCTTAGCAGCGGGAGGCCCCGGGGAGCTGTTTTTT
CDR3 protein: CASSLAAGGPGELFF

J gene: TRBJ2-7
clone size: -
D gene: -
V gene: TRBV28
CDR3 DNA: TGTGCCAGCAGTTTATCTCAGGGGATCTACGAGCAGTACTTC
CDR3 protein: CASSLSQGIYEQYF

J gene: TRBJ2-7
clone size: -
D gene: TRBD2
V gene: TRBV4-2
CDR3 DNA: TGTGCCAGCAGCCAAGAGCTTCCTAGCGGGGGCCCCTACGAGCAGTACTTC
CDR3 protein: CASSQELPSGGPYEQYF

J gene: TRBJ1-1
clone size: -
D gene: -
V gene: TRBV27
CDR3 DNA: TGTGCCAGCAGTTCCCCCCGCCCCCAGGGGCGTACTGAAGCTTTCTTT
CDR3 protein: CASSSPRPQGRTEAFF

J gene: TRBJ1-5
clone size: -
D gene: -
V gene: TRBV28
CDR3 DNA: TGTGCCAGCAGTTCCGGGGGGGGTAATCAGCCCCAGCATTTT
CDR3 protein: CASSSGGGNQPQHF

J gene: TRBJ1-5
clone size: -
D gene: -
V gene: TRBV19
CDR3 DNA: TGTGCCAGTAGTACCTCCGAGGAGGTGAGCCAGCCCCAGCATTTT
CDR3 protein: CASSTSEEVSQPQHF

J gene: TRBJ2-2
clone size: -
D gene: -
V gene: TRBV9
CDR3 DNA: TGTGCCAGCAGCGTAGAAGGGGGGGCAATCGGGGAGCTGTTTTTT
CDR3 protein: CASSVEGGAIGELFF

J gene: TRBJ1-5
clone size: -
D gene: -
V gene: TRBV18
CDR3 DNA: TGTGCCAGCTCACCGGCAGGGAGGAGTGATCAGCCCCAGCATTTT
CDR3 protein: CASSPAGRSDQPQHF

J gene: TRBJ1-5
clone size: -
D gene: -
V gene: TRBV18
CDR3 DNA: TGTGCCAGCTCACGATCGGTTGAGCAGCCCCAGCATTTT
CDR3 protein: CASSRSVEQPQHF

J gene: TRBJ1-1
clone size: -
D gene: TRBD1
V gene: TRBV2
CDR3 DNA: TGTGCCAGCAGAGTCGACAGGGGGTTAAGGAACACTGAAGCTTTCTTT
CDR3 protein: CASRVDRGLRNTEAFF

J gene: TRBJ1-1
clone size: -
D gene: TRBD1
V gene: TRBV7-3
CDR3 DNA: TGTGCCAGCAGCTCCAGGGGGCCGGACACTGAAGCTTTCTTT
CDR3 protein: CASSSRGPDTEAFF

J gene: TRBJ1-3
clone size: -
D gene: -
V gene: TRBV30
CDR3 DNA: TGTGCCTGGAGTCCCGACTTCTCTGGAAACACCATATATTTT
CDR3 protein: CAWSPDFSGNTIYF

J gene: TRBJ2-5
clone size: -
D gene: TRBD2
V gene: TRBV11-2
CDR3 DNA: TGTGCCAGCAGCTTAGCGGGGGGGCCGGGGACCCAGTACTTC
CDR3 protein: CASSLAGGPGTQYF

J gene: TRBJ2-3
clone size: -
D gene: TRBD2
V gene: TRBV28
CDR3 DNA: TGTGCCAGCAGTTTATATCCAACCGCGACTAGCGGGAGCACAGATACGCAGTATTTT
CDR3 protein: CASSLYPTATSGSTDTQYF

J gene: TRBJ1-2
clone size: once
D gene: -
V gene: TRBV28
CDR3 DNA: TGTGCCAGCAGTTTCCCCCCAGGGGCAGGGGGCTACACCTTC
CDR3 protein: CASSFPPGAGGYTF

J gene: TRBJ2-1
clone size: -
D gene: -
V gene: TRBV7-9
CDR3 DNA: TGTGCCAGCAGCTTAGGTGCCAGGTTCTACAATGAGCAGTTCTTC
CDR3 protein: CASSLGARFYNEQFF

J gene: TRBJ1-1
clone size: few
D gene: -
V gene: TRBV19
CDR3 DNA: TGTGCCAGCCCTAAGAGGGTCGTTGACACTGAAGCTTTCTTT
CDR3 protein: CASPKRVVDTEAFF

J gene: TRBJ1-5
clone size: -
D gene: TRBD1
V gene: TRBV28
CDR3 DNA: TGTGCCAGCAACCAGGGGGGAATTAGCAATCAGCCCCAGCATTTT
CDR3 protein: CASNQGGISNQPQHF

J gene: TRBJ1-1
clone size: -
D gene: TRBD1
V gene: TRBV27
CDR3 DNA: TGTGCCAGCAGTTTAAATGGTAGACAGGGAGAAGCTTTCTTT
CDR3 protein: CASSLNGRQGEAFF

J gene: TRBJ1-1
clone size: -
D gene: TRBD1
V gene: TRBV15
CDR3 DNA: TGTGCCACCAGCGGCGGGACAGGGGGGGCTGAAGCTTTCTTT
CDR3 protein: CATSGGTGGAEAFF

J gene: TRBJ1-5
clone size: -
D gene: -
V gene: TRBV2
CDR3 DNA: TGTGCCAGCAGCCAACGGGATAATCAGCCCCAGCATTTT
CDR3 protein: CASSQRDNQPQHF

J gene: TRBJ2-2
clone size: -
D gene: TRBD2
V gene: TRBV7-6
CDR3 DNA: TGTGCCAGCAGCTTGGGACTAGATACCGGGGAGCTGTTTTTT
CDR3 protein: CASSLGLDTGELFF

J gene: TRBJ2-3
clone size: -
D gene: TRBD2
V gene: TRBV7-8
CDR3 DNA: TGTGCCAGCAGCCCCCTAGCGGGAGAAACAGATACGCAGTATTTT
CDR3 protein: CASSPLAGETDTQYF

J gene: TRBJ1-6
clone size: -
D gene: -
V gene: TRBV5-1
CDR3 DNA: TGCGCCAGCAGCTTGAGGCAGACTACGAATAATTCACCCCTCCACTTT
CDR3 protein: CASSLRQTTNNSPLHF

J gene: TRBJ1-3
clone size: -
D gene: -
V gene: TRBV6-5
CDR3 DNA: TGTGCCAGCAGTCTGTCTGGCGGAAACACCATATATTTT
CDR3 protein: CASSLSGGNTIYF

J gene: TRBJ1-5
clone size: -
D gene: -
V gene: TRBV30
CDR3 DNA: TGTGCCTGGAGGTACAGTGGGAGCAATCAGCCCCAGCATTTT
CDR3 protein: CAWRYSGSNQPQHF

J gene: TRBJ2-7
clone size: -
D gene: -
V gene: TRBV5-6
CDR3 DNA: TGTGCCAGCAGCTTCCCAGGGGGGAAAAACGAGCAGTACTTC
CDR3 protein: CASSFPGGKNEQYF